Each of the 25 T cell receptor beta chains below was sequenced from the same sample in a study of blood T cell repertoires in COVID-19. Here immunoSEQ multiplex PCR was the method, and the copy in TCRdb shows in-frame clones only, minus some. The sample consists of approximately 44,000 clones, roughly 90% of them appearing once. Sequencing input: peripheral blood. These receptors originate from a woman older than 75 with acute or convalescent COVID-19.

This clone came up a few times. The V gene is TRBV19, the J gene TRBJ2-1, with a weak D call TRBD2 (6 bases). Germline V lookup: CDR1 LNHDA, CDR2 SQIVND (reference sequence). Trimming took off 3 bases at V and 9 bases at J, with 15 bases between the two ends. The CDR3 totals 14 residues. The CDR3 DNA follows: TGTGCCAGTAGTATTGGCCCCTTAGCGGCTGAGCAGTTCTTC. Encoded protein: CASSIGPLAAEQFF.

The chain employs TRBV15 and TRBJ2-2; tentatively, D is TRBD1 (6 bases). This CDR3 spans 15 amino acids. Germline V lookup: CDR1 LNHNV, CDR2 YYDKDF (reference sequence). Deletions cut 5 bases from V and 6 bases from J, with 16 bases between. CDR3 in DNA: TGTGCCACCAGCCCGAGGGGGTCACGCCCCGGGGAGCTGTTTTTT. Translating gives CATSPRGSRPGELFF.

The chain links TRBV5-1 to TRBJ1-3; D not resolved. The CDR3 totals 16 residues. Germline V gene lookup returns CDR1 SGHRS and CDR2 YFSETQ. Deletions cut 0 bases from V and 0 bases from J, with 10 bases between. Here the CDR3 DNA reads TGCGCCAGCAGCTTGGGACGGGGTAACTCTGGAAACACCATATATTTT. Translating it yields CASSLGRGNSGNTIYF. Using reference TRBV5-1 and TRBJ1-3 for the parts outside the CDR3, the full variable domain is KAGVTQTPRYLIKTRGQQVTLSCSPISGHRSVSWYQQTPGQGLQFLFEYFSETQRNKGNFPGRFSGRQFSNSRSEMNVSTLELGDSALYLCASSLGRGNSGNTIYFGEGSWLTVV.

V usage is TRBV6-5 and J usage is TRBJ1-1; D gene unclear. Per germline, CDR1 MNHEY and CDR2 SVGAGI. V shed 7 bases and J shed 4 bases, with 13 bases lying between them. The CDR3 is 13 residues long. CDR3 nucleotides: TGTGCCAGCATTCTGGACTGGAGCACTGAAGCTTTCTTT. It is translated as CASILDWSTEAFF.

The chain combines TRBV28 with TRBJ1-1; D possibly corresponds to TRBD1 (6 bases). Germline lookup yields CDR1 MDHEN and CDR2 SYDVKM. The CDR3 loop spans 13 amino acids. The V and J ends lost 2 bases and 4 bases respectively, with 8 bases between them. CDR3 in amino acids: CASSLQGSTEAFF. The DNA of the CDR3 is TGTGCCAGCAGTTTACAGGGGTCCACTGAAGCTTTCTTT. Using reference TRBV28 and TRBJ1-1 for the parts outside the CDR3, the full variable domain is DVKVTQSSRYLVKRTGEKVFLECVQDMDHENMFWYRQDPGLGLRLIYFSYDVKMKEKGDIPEGYSVSREKKERFSLILESASTNQTSMYLCASSLQGSTEAFFGQGTRLTVV.

V is TRBV5-6 and J is TRBJ2-5; 9 nucleotides line up with TRBD1. The CDR3 length is 15 residues. J was trimmed by 5 bases and V by 4 bases; bases with no gene match: 9. Germline V lookup: CDR1 SGHDT, CDR2 YYEEEE. The CDR3: CASSATGGVTETQYF. The CDR3 DNA reads as TGTGCCAGCAGCGCTACAGGGGGCGTTACGGAGACCCAGTACTTC.

The chain has TRBV6-1 and TRBJ1-1, with 8 bases aligning to TRBD1. The CDR3 covers 14 residues. Looked up from germline, CDR1 is MNHNS and CDR2 is SASEGT. The V and J ends lost 2 bases and 2 bases, in that order; junction bases with no gene match: 1. This CDR3 reads CASSEQGANTEAFF. The CDR3 DNA reads TGTGCCAGCAGTGAACAGGGGGCTAACACTGAAGCTTTCTTT.

The rearrangement links TRBV29-1 to TRBJ1-1; tentative D call: TRBD1 (5 bases). V shed 7 bases and J shed 0 bases, with 15 bases lying between them. CDR1 and CDR2 (germline): SQVTM, ANQGSEA. The length of the CDR3 is 14 residues. The CDR3 DNA reads as TGCAGCGGTAAAGGGGTGGGGTTGAACACTGAAGCTTTCTTT. It codes for CSGKGVGLNTEAFF.

CDR3 coding DNA: TGTGCCTGGAGTGGGAAGCGGGGGGTTTCCCGCACAGATACGCAGTATTTT. It yields the protein CAWSGKRGVSRTDTQYF. The V and J genes are TRBV30 and TRBJ2-3, with 9 nucleotides matching TRBD2. After removal of 1 base from V and 1 base from J, the junction contained 9 bases not matched to a gene. The CDR3 spans 17 residues. Per the germline V gene, CDR1 is GTSNPN and CDR2 is SVGIG (reference sequence).

V and J are TRBV10-3 and TRBJ1-5; no clear D gene. Trimming pared 9 bases from V and 6 bases from J, leaving 15 bases between. The CDR3 contains 13 residues. Germline V gene sequence: CDR1 ENHRY, CDR2 SYGVKD. The CDR3 spells CAIDSNLGQPQHF. As DNA, the CDR3 is TGTGCCATAGACTCAAACCTCGGTCAGCCCCAGCATTTT.

The rearrangement joins TRBV19 to TRBJ2-4, with 8 bases lining up with TRBD1. With V trimmed by 6 bases and J by 2 bases, 6 bases remained unmatched. The CDR3 spans 15 residues. CDR1 is LNHDA and CDR2 is SQIVND in the germline V gene (reference sequence). The CDR3 spells CASSIRTGSKNIQYF. The CDR3 nucleotides read TGTGCCAGTAGCATCAGGACAGGGTCCAAAAACATTCAGTACTTC. Complete variable domain (other parts from reference TRBV19 and TRBJ2-4): DGGITQSPKYLFRKEGQNVTLSCEQNLNHDAMYWYRQDPGQGLRLIYYSQIVNDFQKGDIAEGYSVSREKKESFPLTVTSAQKNPTAFYLCASSIRTGSKNIQYFGAGTRLSVL.

This clone was seen only once. The chain employs TRBV29-1 and TRBJ1-4; 8 bases are a match to TRBD1. The length of the CDR3 is 14 residues. Trimming cost V 4 bases and J 8 bases; bases outside gene matches: 9. Germline V CDR1 and CDR2: SQVTM, ANQGSEA. This CDR3 reads CSVATGGVWEKLFF. Written as DNA, the CDR3 is TGCAGCGTTGCTACAGGGGGAGTTTGGGAAAAACTGTTTTTT.

The chain couples TRBV29-1 to TRBJ2-5; no clear D gene. Per germline, CDR1 SQVTM and CDR2 ANQGSEA. V lost 7 bases and J 5 bases, leaving 8 bases between the germline ends. The CDR3 sequence is 10 residues long. The CDR3 DNA is TGCAGCGCCGCGCGGGAGACCCAGTACTTC. Translation: CSAARETQYF.

This sequence joins TRBV19 and TRBJ1-2; D is perhaps TRBD1 (5 bases). Germline assignment: CDR1 LNHDA and CDR2 SQIVND (reference sequence). V was shortened by 9 bases and J by 7 bases, with 12 bases between the two germline ends. The CDR3 runs to 11 residues. The CDR3 bases are TGTGCCAGCCAGGGTTTCGGTGGCTACACCTTC. It encodes CASQGFGGYTF.

The chain employs TRBV28 and TRBJ2-5; a weak D match, TRBD1 (5 bases). The V gene lost 5 bases and the J gene lost 4 bases, with 14 bases spanning the gap. Germline V gives CDR1 MDHEN, CDR2 SYDVKM. The CDR3 is 14 residues long. The CDR3 DNA reads as TGTGCCAGCAGTCGTCAGGGATACAGAGAGACCCAGTACTTC. Translating it yields CASSRQGYRETQYF.

V usage is TRBV2 and J usage is TRBJ1-1, with D unclear. CDR3 length: 15 residues. The V gene lost 6 bases and the J gene lost 1 base, with 15 bases spanning the gap. Germline assignment: CDR1 SNHLY and CDR2 FYNNEI. CDR3 bases: TGTGCCAGCAGATTCTCCCGTGAGGCGAACACTGAAGCTTTCTTT. It yields the protein CASRFSREANTEAFF.

This sequence joins TRBV7-9 and TRBJ1-1; D is uncertain. The V end lost 0 bases, the J end lost 5 bases, and 19 bases lay between the germline ends. In germline, CDR1 is SEHNR, CDR2 FQNEAQ (reference sequence). This CDR3 region has 17 residues. This CDR3 is CASSLAGFGSTKTEAFF. CDR3 coding DNA: TGTGCCAGCAGCTTAGCAGGTTTCGGGTCCACGAAGACTGAAGCTTTCTTT.

This clone was counted a few times. CDR3 in amino acids: CASSSTSGGWEQFF. Written as DNA, the CDR3 is TGTGCCAGCAGCTCGACTAGCGGGGGGTGGGAGCAGTTCTTC. The chain carries TRBV11-2 and TRBJ2-1; the match to TRBD2 covers 13 bases. CDR3 length: 14 residues. The ends lost 4 bases at V and 10 bases at J; junction bases unmatched: 4. The germline V gene has CDR1 SGHAT and CDR2 FQNNGV.

This sequence joins TRBV18 and TRBJ2-5, with D possibly being TRBD1 (6 bases). The germline V gene encodes CDR1 KGHSH and CDR2 LQKENI. Between the trimmed V and J ends, which lost 3 bases and 2 bases, there was a span of 13 bases. This CDR3 comprises 15 residues. The CDR3 DNA reads TGTGCCAGCTCACCCAGGGGCCGAGCACAAGAGACCCAGTACTTC. It is translated as CASSPRGRAQETQYF.

This chain joins TRBV25-1 and TRBJ2-5, with no clear D. Germline V gives CDR1 MGHDK, CDR2 SYGVNS. V shed 2 bases and J shed 5 bases, with 12 bases lying between them. This CDR3 comprises 14 residues. This CDR3 is CASSEAGNLETQYF. The CDR3 DNA reads TGTGCCAGCAGTGAAGCCGGTAACCTTGAGACCCAGTACTTC.

The rearrangement uses TRBV6-1 and TRBJ2-7, with D hard to call. This CDR3 region has 14 residues. The V end lost 3 bases, the J end lost 0 bases, and 9 bases lay between the germline ends. The germline V gene has CDR1 MNHNS and CDR2 SASEGT. The CDR3 nucleotides read TGTGCCAGCAGTGAGGGCCGCAACTCCTACGAGCAGTACTTC. Translation: CASSEGRNSYEQYF.

Regarding this clone: Germline and junction disagree at one end, which may indicate a read error. The rearrangement joins TRBV7-7 to TRBJ2-5; 8 bases are a match to TRBD1. The CDR3 is made up of 15 amino acids. Germline V lookup: CDR1 SSHAT, CDR2 FNYEAQ (reference sequence). The CDR3 sequence: CASRGQGRLQETQYF. For the CDR3, the DNA is TGTGCTAGCAGAGGACAGGGCAGACTACAAGAGACCCAGTACTTC.

V gene TRBV7-8 combines with J gene TRBJ2-7; a weak D match, TRBD2 (6 bases). The CDR3 loop spans 17 amino acids. The V end was cut by 2 bases, the J end by 2 bases, with 19 bases between. Per the germline V gene, CDR1 is SGHVS and CDR2 is FQNEAQ. Written as DNA, the CDR3 is TGTGCCAGCAGCTTAAGTATCAGGCGGGGAATTCCCTACGAGCAGTACGTC. The encoded protein is CASSLSIRRGIPYEQYV.

J is TRBJ1-6 and V is TRBV11-3; no clear D gene. CDR1 and CDR2 (germline): SGHNT, YENEEA. The CDR3 spans 13 residues. With 0 bases removed from V and 10 bases from J, the gap between germline ends came to 7 bases. The CDR3 loop reads CASSLERGSPLHF. CDR3 sequence (DNA): TGTGCCAGCAGCTTAGAAAGAGGGTCACCCCTCCACTTT. Together with reference TRBV11-3 and TRBJ1-6, the CDR3 gives the full variable domain: EAGVVQSPRYKIIEKKQPVAFWCNPISGHNTLYWYLQNLGQGPELLIRYENEEAVDDSQLPKDRFSAERLKGVDSTLKIQPAELGDSAVYLCASSLERGSPLHFGNGTRLTVT.

This chain joins TRBV7-2 and TRBJ1-1, with D possibly TRBD1 on 6 matching bases. Germline lookup yields CDR1 SGHTA and CDR2 FQGNSA. CDR3 length: 14 residues. The V end was cut by 6 bases, the J end by 1 base, with 12 bases between. The CDR3 sequence: CASRGDNQNTEAFF. CDR3 nucleotides: TGTGCCAGCAGGGGGGACAACCAGAACACTGAAGCTTTCTTT.